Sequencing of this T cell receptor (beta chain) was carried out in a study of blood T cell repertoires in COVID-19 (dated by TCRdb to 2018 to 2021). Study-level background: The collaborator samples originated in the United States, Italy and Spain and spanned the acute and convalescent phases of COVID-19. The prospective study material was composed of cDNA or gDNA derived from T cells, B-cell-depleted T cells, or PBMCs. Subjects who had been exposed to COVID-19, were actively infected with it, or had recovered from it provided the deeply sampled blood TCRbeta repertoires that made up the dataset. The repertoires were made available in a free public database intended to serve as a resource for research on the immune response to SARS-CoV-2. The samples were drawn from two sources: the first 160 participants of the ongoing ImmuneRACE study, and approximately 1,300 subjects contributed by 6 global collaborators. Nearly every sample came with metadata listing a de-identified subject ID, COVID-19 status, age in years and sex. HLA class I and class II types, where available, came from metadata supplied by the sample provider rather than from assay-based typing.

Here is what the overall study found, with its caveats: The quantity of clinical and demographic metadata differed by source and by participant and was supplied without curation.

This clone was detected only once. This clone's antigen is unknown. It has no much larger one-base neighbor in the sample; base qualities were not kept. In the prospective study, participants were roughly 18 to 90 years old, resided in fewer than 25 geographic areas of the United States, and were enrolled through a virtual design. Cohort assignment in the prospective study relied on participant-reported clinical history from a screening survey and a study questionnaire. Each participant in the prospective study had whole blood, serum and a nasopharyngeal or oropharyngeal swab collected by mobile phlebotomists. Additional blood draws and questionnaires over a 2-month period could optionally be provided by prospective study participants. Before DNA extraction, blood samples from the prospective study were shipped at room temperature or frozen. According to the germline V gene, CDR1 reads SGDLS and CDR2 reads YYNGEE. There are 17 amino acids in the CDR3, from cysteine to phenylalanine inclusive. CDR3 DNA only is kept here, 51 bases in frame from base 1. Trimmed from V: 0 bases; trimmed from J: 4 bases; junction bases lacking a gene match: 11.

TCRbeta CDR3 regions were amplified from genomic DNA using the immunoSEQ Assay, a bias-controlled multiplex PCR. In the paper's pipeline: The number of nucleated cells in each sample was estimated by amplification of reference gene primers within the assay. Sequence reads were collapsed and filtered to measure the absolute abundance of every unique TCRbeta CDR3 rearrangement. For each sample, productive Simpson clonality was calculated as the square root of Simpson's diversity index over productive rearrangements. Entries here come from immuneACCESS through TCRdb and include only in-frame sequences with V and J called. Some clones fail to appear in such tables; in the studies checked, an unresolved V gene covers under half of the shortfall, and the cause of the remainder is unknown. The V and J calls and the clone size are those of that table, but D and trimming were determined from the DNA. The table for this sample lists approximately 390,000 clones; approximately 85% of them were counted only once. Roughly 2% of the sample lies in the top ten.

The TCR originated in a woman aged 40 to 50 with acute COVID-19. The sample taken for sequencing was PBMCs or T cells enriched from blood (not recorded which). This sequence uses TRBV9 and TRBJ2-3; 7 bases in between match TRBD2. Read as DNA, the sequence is TGTGCCAGCAGCGTAGCCTTACCGGGGGGAACCTCAGATACGCAGTATTTT. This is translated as CASSVALPGGTSDTQYF.